The rows below give T cell receptor beta chains drawn from one sample of a study of beta chain features in type 1 diabetes. Using immunoSEQ multiplex PCR, the repertoire was profiled, and TCRdb retains in-frame clones only, with some absent. The data show under 250,000 clones, 27% seen once. Material: central memory CD4+ T cells from blood. These receptor sequences come from a man younger than 40 in good health. CDR3s include the opening cysteine and the closing phenylalanine or tryptophan. Each record gives: D gene, clone size, J gene, V gene, CDR3 protein, CDR3 DNA. D genes are given only for firm matches. The size of a clone is reported for some rows only, either as once, few or many, or as a class for expanded clones.

>.|.|TRBJ2-3|TRBV5-4
CASSIDKWGTQYF
TGTGCCAGCAGCATCGACAAGTGGGGCACGCAGTATTTT
>.|once|TRBJ2-2|TRBV7-2
CASSLAGAGTTGELFF
TGTGCCAGCAGCCTCGCCGGGGCAGGGACGACCGGGGAGCTGTTTTTT
>.|.|TRBJ2-7|TRBV6-6
CASSYKGEQYF
TGTGCCAGCAGTTACAAGGGGGAGCAGTACTTC
>TRBD2|.|TRBJ2-5|TRBV4-1
CASSQEPSGVETQYF
TGCGCCAGCAGCCAAGAACCTAGCGGGGTCGAGACCCAGTACTTC
>.|few|TRBJ2-2|TRBV28
CASSRGANTGELFF
TGTGCCAGCAGCCGAGGGGCAAACACCGGGGAGCTGTTTTTT
>.|few|TRBJ2-3|TRBV2
CASIITDTQYF
TGTGCCAGCATTATAACAGATACGCAGTATTTT
>.|.|TRBJ1-5|TRBV7-2
CASSAWAQSSQPQHF
TGTGCCAGCAGCGCTTGGGCCCAGAGTAGTCAGCCCCAGCATTTT
>.|.|TRBJ2-7|TRBV13
CASSSAGLLNYEQYF
TGTGCCAGCAGCTCGGCGGGACTCCTGAACTACGAGCAGTACTTC
>TRBD1|.|TRBJ2-1|TRBV7-9
CASSIYRDRGVNEQFF
TGTGCCAGCAGCATATACCGGGACAGGGGGGTCAATGAGCAGTTCTTC
>TRBD2|.|TRBJ2-5|TRBV15
CATSRSSGTGQETQYF
TGTGCCACCAGCAGGTCTAGCGGGACGGGCCAAGAGACCCAGTACTTC
>TRBD1|many|TRBJ2-4|TRBV11-2
CASSLEGQVGVAAKNIQYF
TGTGCCAGCAGCTTAGAGGGACAGGTCGGAGTTGCAGCCAAAAACATTCAGTACTTC
>.|few|TRBJ2-7|TRBV10-3
CATLEGVGANSYEQYF
TGTGCCACCCTGGAGGGGGTAGGGGCGAATTCCTACGAGCAGTACTTC
>TRBD2|.|TRBJ2-7|TRBV29-1
CSVAFSGRPSYEQYF
TGCAGCGTTGCCTTTAGCGGGAGGCCCTCCTACGAGCAGTACTTC
>TRBD1|.|TRBJ1-6|TRBV2
CASSEATGVPSPLHF
TGTGCCAGCAGTGAAGCGACAGGGGTACCTTCACCCCTCCACTTT
>TRBD2|.|TRBJ2-1|TRBV30
CAWSELAGFDEQFF
TGTGCCTGGAGTGAACTAGCGGGCTTCGATGAGCAGTTCTTC
>.|.|TRBJ1-2|TRBV10-3
CAITSRDSNYGYTF
TGTGCCATCACCAGCAGGGATTCTAACTATGGCTACACCTTC
>.|few|TRBJ1-6|TRBV6-6
CASSYSPGHNSPLHF
TGTGCCAGCAGTTACTCTCCAGGCCACAATTCACCCCTCCACTTT
>.|.|TRBJ2-3|TRBV5-1
CASSLGGGTDTQYF
TGCGCCAGCAGCTTGGGTGGAGGTACAGATACGCAGTATTTT
>.|.|TRBJ2-3|TRBV14
CASSQGQRRGDTQYF
TGTGCCAGCAGCCAAGGGCAGCGGCGGGGAGATACGCAGTATTTT
>TRBD1|.|TRBJ2-1|TRBV18
CASSPPNRGQGEQFF
TGTGCCAGCTCACCACCTAACAGGGGGCAAGGTGAGCAGTTCTTC
>.|.|TRBJ2-5|TRBV13
CASSPDGRRETQYF
TGTGCCAGCAGCCCCGATGGGAGGCGCGAGACCCAGTACTTC
>.|.|TRBJ2-3|TRBV7-9
CASSLAGRVDTQYF
TGTGCCAGCAGCTTAGCCGGTAGGGTAGATACGCAGTATTTT
>.|many|TRBJ2-5|TRBV14
CASSQNRETQYF
TGTGCCAGCAGCCAGAACAGAGAGACCCAGTACTTC
>TRBD1|few|TRBJ2-1|TRBV11-2
CASSSIRGYTYNEQFF
TGTGCCAGCAGCTCGATCAGGGGGTACACCTACAATGAGCAGTTCTTC
>TRBD1|.|TRBJ2-7|TRBV15
CATSRAQDRAYEQYF
TGTGCCACCAGCAGGGCCCAGGACAGGGCCTACGAGCAGTACTTC
>.|.|TRBJ2-6|TRBV4-1
CASSTPTREANVLTF
TGCGCCAGCAGCACACCCACCCGTGAGGCCAACGTCCTGACTTTC
>TRBD2|.|TRBJ2-7|TRBV27
CAIDGLAGEDEQYF
TGTGCCATCGATGGACTAGCGGGCGAAGACGAGCAGTACTTC
>TRBD2|.|TRBJ2-3|TRBV7-2
CASSLETSGFTDTQYF
TGTGCCAGCAGCTTAGAGACTAGCGGGTTCACAGATACGCAGTATTTT
>.|.|TRBJ2-1|TRBV29-1
CSVNGGRGGGSEQFF
TGCAGCGTCAATGGCGGGAGAGGGGGTGGCAGTGAGCAGTTCTTC
>TRBD2|.|TRBJ2-3|TRBV29-1
CSVKPFSGGDTDTQYF
TGCAGCGTAAAACCATTTAGCGGGGGGGACACAGATACGCAGTATTTT
>.|.|TRBJ1-2|TRBV25-1
CASSGYDYYGYTF
TGTGCCTCATCCGGGTATGACTACTATGGCTACACCTTC
>.|few|TRBJ2-1|TRBV5-1
CASSFAEGRYNEQFF
TGCGCCAGCAGCTTCGCGGAGGGGCGTTACAATGAGCAGTTCTTC
>TRBD2|.|TRBJ2-1|TRBV5-1
CASSLKASGKNEQFF
TGCGCCAGCAGCTTGAAGGCTAGCGGGAAGAATGAGCAGTTCTTC
>.|.|TRBJ2-5|TRBV27
CASSQMGARETQYF
TGTGCCAGCAGTCAAATGGGGGCTCGGGAGACCCAGTACTTC